These 32 T cell receptor beta chains originate from one sample sequenced in a study of T-cell memory formation after mild COVID-19. A single record per CDR3 protein comes from TCRdb applying MiXCR to the 5' RACE reads. In the table there are 430,000 or so distinct CDR3 sequences, around a quarter of which are singletons. Input material: PBMCs or a T cell subset sorted from them (not recorded which). The receptor source for this set is an adult woman who had mild COVID-19 (a few samples of this study predate the infection). Cell type and time point are not known.

The gene calls are TRBV6-5 and TRBJ2-5; TRBD2 matches at 9 bases. This CDR3 contains 16 residues. The germline V gene encodes CDR1 MNHEY and CDR2 SVGAGI. The J segment lost 5 bases and the V segment lost 5 bases, leaving 12 bases of the junction unmatched. DNA for the CDR3: TGTGCCAGCAGTGCGCTTGGCGGGGGGGCCGCGGAGACCCAGTACTTC. Amino acid sequence: CASSALGGGAAETQYF.

This clonotype was observed many times. The chain recombines TRBV5-1 with TRBJ1-1, with 8 bases matching TRBD1. V was clipped by 4 bases and J by 0 bases; unmatched bases: 11. Per germline, CDR1 SGHRS and CDR2 YFSETQ. The CDR3 sequence is 17 residues long. The CDR3 sequence: CASSPGQGAGMNTEAFF. The CDR3 DNA follows: TGCGCCAGCAGCCCCGGGCAGGGGGCCGGGATGAACACTGAAGCTTTCTTT. The full variable domain, with the rest looked up from reference TRBV5-1 and TRBJ1-1, is KAGVTQTPRYLIKTRGQQVTLSCSPISGHRSVSWYQQTPGQGLQFLFEYFSETQRNKGNFPGRFSGRQFSNSRSEMNVSTLELGDSALYLCASSPGQGAGMNTEAFFGQGTRLTVV.

CDR3 region: CASSPIEGDTEAFF. As DNA, the CDR3 is TGCGCCAGCAGTCCCATCGAGGGGGACACTGAAGCTTTCTTT. The chain recombines TRBV5-1 with TRBJ1-1; D is perhaps TRBD1 (6 bases). Germline lookup yields CDR1 SGHRS and CDR2 YFSETQ. There are 14 residues in the CDR3. Trimming took 5 bases from V and 3 from J, leaving 14 bases between them. The full variable domain, its missing parts supplied by reference TRBV5-1 and TRBJ1-1, is KAGVTQTPRYLIKTRGQQVTLSCSPISGHRSVSWYQQTPGQGLQFLFEYFSETQRNKGNFPGRFSGRQFSNSRSEMNVSTLELGDSALYLCASSPIEGDTEAFFGQGTRLTVV.

This chain uses TRBV9 with TRBJ2-5; no clear D. Germline V lookup: CDR1 SGDLS, CDR2 YYNGEE. Trimming removed 2 bases from V and 5 bases from J, with 16 bases in between. This CDR3 comprises 15 residues. The CDR3: CASSVYNSRRETQYF. The DNA for the CDR3 is TGTGCCAGCAGCGTTTATAACAGCCGCCGCGAGACCCAGTACTTC.

This clonotype was observed a few times. V and J are TRBV7-8 and TRBJ2-3, with 8 nucleotides matching TRBD2. V was pared by 0 bases and J by 2 bases, with 7 bases of the junction left unmatched. Germline CDR1 and CDR2: SGHVS and FQNEAQ. This CDR3 spans 17 amino acids. CDR3 protein: CASSLALAGPTTDTQYF. In DNA, the CDR3 is TGTGCCAGCAGCTTAGCCCTAGCGGGCCCCACCACAGATACGCAGTATTTT. The complete variable domain, with remaining parts taken from reference TRBV7-8 and TRBJ2-3, reads GAGVSQSPRYKVAKRGQDVALRCDPISGHVSLFWYQQALGQGPEFLTYFQNEAQLDKSGLPSDRFFAERPEGSVSTLKIQRTQQEDSAVYLCASSLALAGPTTDTQYFGPGTRLTVL.

This chain uses TRBV5-4 with TRBJ2-7; TRBD2 matches 7 bases. The CDR3 length is 15 residues. With V trimmed by 0 bases and J by 5 bases, 8 bases remained unmatched. From germline, CDR1 is SGHNT and CDR2 YYREEE (reference sequence). The CDR3 sequence is CASSLGEGRADEQYF. The CDR3 DNA sequence: TGTGCCAGCAGCTTGGGGGAGGGCAGGGCCGACGAGCAGTACTTC. Based on the CDR3 plus reference TRBV5-4 and TRBJ2-7, the full variable domain is ETGVTQSPTHLIKTRGQQVTLRCSSQSGHNTVSWYQQALGQGPQFIFQYYREEENGRGNFPPRFSGLQFPNYSSELNVNALELDDSALYLCASSLGEGRADEQYFGPGTRLTVT.

The chain carries TRBV12-3 or TRBV12-4 and TRBJ1-6; D gene unclear. CDR3 length equals 12 residues. With 3 bases removed from V and 11 bases from J, the gap between germline ends came to 8 bases. The CDR3 bases are TGTGCCAGCAGTTTCCCATTGGCACCCCTCCACTTT. Amino acids: CASSFPLAPLHF.

The chain has TRBV7-9 and TRBJ2-5; a weak D match, TRBD2 (6 bases). The CDR3 contains 14 residues. Germline lookup yields CDR1 SEHNR and CDR2 FQNEAQ (reference sequence). V lost 8 bases and J lost 0, with 13 bases in between. CDR3 amino acids: CASLSSGNQETQYF. The CDR3 DNA reads as TGTGCCAGCCTCAGTAGCGGAAACCAAGAGACCCAGTACTTC.

This clonotype was counted only a few times. This chain connects TRBV5-1 to TRBJ1-2; D possibly corresponds to TRBD1 (5 bases). CDR1 and CDR2 from the germline V gene are SGHRS and YFSETQ. Trimming cost V 3 bases and J 8 bases, with 17 bases left between them. The CDR3 has 14 residues. The CDR3 DNA reads TGCGCCAGCAGCTCCCGCGAGGGACTGGAAGGCTACACCTTC. Translating it yields CASSSREGLEGYTF. Complete variable domain (other parts from reference TRBV5-1 and TRBJ1-2): KAGVTQTPRYLIKTRGQQVTLSCSPISGHRSVSWYQQTPGQGLQFLFEYFSETQRNKGNFPGRFSGRQFSNSRSEMNVSTLELGDSALYLCASSSREGLEGYTFGSGTRLTVV.

The chain has TRBV12-3 or TRBV12-4 and TRBJ1-4, with a tentative D call TRBD1 (5 bases). The CDR3 totals 15 residues. Trimming removed 5 bases from V and 5 bases from J, with 15 bases in between. CDR3 amino acids: CASSDTGTRNEKLFF. CDR3 nucleotide sequence: TGTGCCAGCAGTGATACCGGGACCCGGAATGAAAAACTGTTTTTT.

The table lists this clonotype with a count of one. The J gene is TRBJ2-7, the V gene TRBV7-8; D possibly matches TRBD1 or TRBD2 (5 bases each). The germline V gene encodes CDR1 SGHVS and CDR2 FQNEAQ. The CDR3 runs 17 residues. V was pared by 0 bases and J by 6 bases, with 21 bases between. Written as DNA, the CDR3 is TGTGCCAGCAGCTTAGCGAGCCAGGTCAGGGAGCTCTCCGAGCAGTACTTC. This codes for CASSLASQVRELSEQYF.

This clonotype was seen many times. The chain has TRBV7-2 and TRBJ2-7; D ambiguous. V was trimmed by 6 bases and J by 0 bases, leaving 12 bases between them. Per germline, CDR1 SGHTA and CDR2 FQGNSA. CDR3 length equals 14 residues. CDR3 in amino acids: CASSPAGPSYEQYF. CDR3 DNA sequence: TGTGCCAGCAGTCCCGCCGGACCCTCCTACGAGCAGTACTTC.

The V call is TRBV20-1, the J call TRBJ2-1; 12 nucleotides match TRBD2. This CDR3 has 15 residues. The V gene's germline CDR1 is DFQATT and CDR2 SNEGSKA (reference sequence). Trimming removed 1 base from V and 11 bases from J; junction bases left unmatched: 9. This CDR3 reads CSARGLAGEISQQFF. In DNA, the CDR3 is TGCAGTGCTAGAGGACTAGCGGGGGAGATTTCTCAGCAGTTCTTC.

A few counts support this clonotype. V is TRBV19 and J is TRBJ2-3, with 8 bases fitting TRBD1. The junction had 6 bases not matched to a gene; V was cut back by 0 bases and J by 4 bases. CDR3 length: 16 residues. The V gene's germline CDR1 is LNHDA and CDR2 SQIVND (reference sequence). CDR3 bases: TGTGCCAGTAGTATAGATTGGGCAGGGGGCGCAGATACGCAGTATTTT. Residues: CASSIDWAGGADTQYF. Full variable domain (outside the CDR3, taken from reference TRBV19 and TRBJ2-3): DGGITQSPKYLFRKEGQNVTLSCEQNLNHDAMYWYRQDPGQGLRLIYYSQIVNDFQKGDIAEGYSVSREKKESFPLTVTSAQKNPTAFYLCASSIDWAGGADTQYFGPGTRLTVL.

This chain connects TRBV7-6 to TRBJ1-5, with no clear D. Germline CDR1 SGHVS, CDR2 FNYEAQ. The V gene lost 1 base and the J gene lost 7 bases, with 8 bases spanning the gap. This CDR3 comprises 13 residues. CDR3 protein: CASSLGHEQPQHF. CDR3 nucleotides: TGTGCCAGCAGCTTAGGCCACGAACAGCCCCAGCATTTT. The full variable domain, with the rest looked up from reference TRBV7-6 and TRBJ1-5, is GAGVSQSPRYKVTKRGQDVALRCDPISGHVSLYWYRQALGQGPEFLTYFNYEAQQDKSGLPNDRFSAERPEGSISTLTIQRTEQRDSAMYRCASSLGHEQPQHFGDGTRLSIL.

This chain connects TRBV7-2 to TRBJ2-2, with D perhaps TRBD1 (6 bases). V was trimmed by 5 bases and J by 2 bases, leaving 15 bases between them. The CDR3 runs to 16 residues. Germline CDR1 and CDR2: SGHTA and FQGNSA. CDR3 nucleotides: TGTGCCAGCAGCCTAAGGGTGACAGGAAACACCGGGGAGCTGTTTTTT. It encodes CASSLRVTGNTGELFF.

As regards this clonotype: The junction departs from the called germline gene at one end, perhaps through a read error. This chain uses TRBV4-1 with TRBJ2-5; D gene ambiguous. The CDR3 totals 14 residues. CDR1 is MGHRA, CDR2 YSYEKL, per germline. Here the CDR3 reads CASSQVSLQETKYF. In nucleotides, the CDR3 is TGCGCCAGCAGCCAAGTATCCCTCCAGGAGACCAAGTACTTC.

This clonotype was detected a few times. The CDR3 region is CASSDGTGAYGYTF. CDR3 DNA sequence: TGCGCCAGCAGCGATGGGACAGGAGCTTATGGCTACACCTTC. V usage is TRBV5-1 and J usage is TRBJ1-2, with 8 bases fitting TRBD1. V shed 4 bases, J shed 5 bases, and the junction held 7 bases outside the gene matches. The CDR3 loop spans 14 amino acids. The germline V gene has CDR1 SGHRS and CDR2 YFSETQ.

The V gene is TRBV27, the J gene TRBJ1-6, with D perhaps TRBD1 (5 bases). V lost 5 bases to trimming and J lost 7 bases, with 15 bases between them. This CDR3 is 15 amino acids long. The V gene's germline CDR1 is MNHEY and CDR2 SMNVEV (reference sequence). The CDR3 coding sequence is TGTGCCAGCAGTACAGACAGTTATGGGAATTCACCCCTCCACTTT. As protein: CASSTDSYGNSPLHF.

This clonotype turned up a few times. This chain connects TRBV5-6 to TRBJ2-5; no firm D call. Germline CDR1 and CDR2: SGHDT and YYEEEE. The CDR3 spans 15 residues. V gave up 0 bases and J gave up 1 base, with 10 bases separating them. The CDR3 nucleotides read TGTGCCAGCAGCTTGGCCCAACCGACCCAAGAGACCCAGTACTTC. Protein: CASSLAQPTQETQYF.

This clonotype appeared a few times. The chain employs TRBV15 and TRBJ2-5; 8 positions agree with TRBD1. Germline CDR1 reads LNHNV; CDR2 reads YYDKDF (reference sequence). The junction had 3 bases not matched to a gene; V was cut back by 5 bases and J by 4 bases. The CDR3 is 13 amino acids. CDR3 nucleotide sequence: TGTGCCACCAGCCGGACAGGGTCAGAGACCCAGTACTTC. This gives the protein CATSRTGSETQYF.

The chain links TRBV3-1 to TRBJ1-1, with 7 bases that match TRBD1. This CDR3 spans 14 amino acids. V was clipped by 5 bases and J by 6 bases; unmatched bases: 9. Germline CDR1 and CDR2: LGHDT and YNNKEL (reference sequence). CDR3 region: CASSSQGEASEAFF. CDR3 bases: TGTGCCAGCAGCTCGCAGGGGGAAGCTTCTGAAGCTTTCTTT.

The chain joins TRBV20-1 to TRBJ2-3; 9 nucleotides align to TRBD2. This CDR3 comprises 15 residues. J lost 5 bases, V lost 5 bases, and 11 bases had no gene match. The germline V gene encodes CDR1 DFQATT and CDR2 SNEGSKA (reference sequence). CDR3 nucleotides: TGCAGTGCTCAGAAGGCGGGAGGGATGGGAGATACGCAGTATTTT. This translates into CSAQKAGGMGDTQYF.

The chain carries TRBV7-2 and TRBJ2-2, with 8 bases that match TRBD2. From germline, CDR1 is SGHTA and CDR2 FQGNSA. The CDR3 loop spans 17 amino acids. Trimming at V came to 4 bases and at J to 6 bases, leaving 13 bases not matched to a gene. The CDR3 protein is CASSSVAGFLNAGELFF. The CDR3 nucleotides read TGTGCCAGCAGCTCAGTAGCGGGATTTTTAAACGCCGGGGAGCTGTTTTTT.

This clonotype has just a few counts. The chain is built from TRBV12-3 or TRBV12-4 and TRBJ2-1; D possibly corresponds to TRBD2 (5 bases). V was trimmed by 6 bases and J by 1 base, leaving 10 bases between them. The CDR3 length is 14 residues. CDR3 protein: CASRPSGSYNEQFF. In DNA form, the CDR3 reads TGTGCCAGCAGACCCAGCGGTTCCTACAATGAGCAGTTCTTC.

This clonotype was counted a few times. The genes are TRBV12-3 or TRBV12-4 and TRBJ1-1; D unresolved. The CDR3 totals 13 residues. V shed 3 bases and J shed 6 bases, with 11 bases lying between them. In DNA, the CDR3 is TGTGCCAGCAGTTTTGGACCGGGAGCTGAAGCTTTCTTT. As protein: CASSFGPGAEAFF.

The V gene is TRBV6-5, the J gene TRBJ1-5; D not resolved. Germline V gives CDR1 MNHEY, CDR2 SVGAGI. The CDR3 runs 13 residues. V gave up 2 bases and J gave up 6 bases, with 8 bases separating them. For the CDR3, the DNA is TGTGCCAGCAGTTACAAGGCATTTCAGCCCCAGCATTTT. Amino acids: CASSYKAFQPQHF.

This clonotype was counted a few times. This chain joins TRBV11-2 and TRBJ1-2; D gene uncertain. Germline-derived CDR1 and CDR2 are SGHAT and FQNNGV. There are 12 residues in the CDR3. The V end lost 4 bases, the J end lost 8 bases, and 11 bases lay between the germline ends. The CDR3 is CASSSYTGGYTF. CDR3 bases: TGTGCCAGCAGCTCCTATACTGGGGGCTACACCTTC.

There are a few counts of this clonotype. The rearrangement links TRBV27 to TRBJ2-7; 7 nucleotides match TRBD1. This CDR3 region has 14 residues. Germline V lookup: CDR1 MNHEY, CDR2 SMNVEV (reference sequence). With 3 bases clipped from V and 4 bases from J, the junction kept 6 bases outside the gene matches. DNA of the CDR3: TGTGCCAGCAGTTTTCTGCAGGGGGATTACGAGCAGTACTTC. The encoded protein is CASSFLQGDYEQYF.

V gene TRBV14 combines with J gene TRBJ2-7; TRBD1 or TRBD2 may be the D gene (5 bases each). Germline loops: CDR1 SGHDN, CDR2 FVKESK. V lost 6 bases to trimming and J lost 0 bases, with 12 bases between them. There are 14 residues in the CDR3. The CDR3: CASRREDSSYEQYF. CDR3 nucleotides: TGTGCCAGCAGACGGGAAGACAGCTCCTACGAGCAGTACTTC.

There are many counts of this clonotype. The rearrangement joins TRBV3-1 to TRBJ1-2, with D perhaps matching TRBD1 (5 bases). The CDR3 has 13 residues. The germline gives CDR1 LGHDT, CDR2 YNNKEL (reference sequence). Trimming took 6 bases from V and 2 from J, leaving 10 bases between them. CDR3 in DNA: TGTGCCAGCAGTCCCGACAGCAACTATGGCTACACCTTC. Protein: CASSPDSNYGYTF.

J is TRBJ2-1 and V is TRBV20-1, with D unresolved. The V gene lost 5 bases and the J gene lost 0 bases, with 14 bases spanning the gap. Germline CDR1 is DFQATT and CDR2 is SNEGSKA (reference sequence). The CDR3 length is 15 residues. The chain's CDR3 is CSAEVPNPSYNEQFF. The CDR3 DNA reads as TGCAGTGCTGAAGTACCAAACCCCTCCTACAATGAGCAGTTCTTC.